Listed below are T cell receptor beta chains from one sample, sequenced in a study of blood T cell repertoires in COVID-19. Sequencing was performed with immunoSEQ multiplex PCR; in TCRdb, only in-frame clones are kept and a portion is missing. Of about 60,000 clones listed, 85% to 90% are singletons. Sequences were obtained from peripheral blood. The receptors here all came from an elderly woman with active COVID-19. Each CDR3 is given with its conserved first and last residue. A D gene is named only where the DNA matches it firmly. Not all rows give a size; the values are once, few, many and, for expanded clones, a class.

CDR3 protein: CASSRQGRLSEQYF
CDR3 DNA: TGTGCCAGTAGTCGACAGGGGCGATTGAGCGAGCAGTACTTC
clone size: few
V gene: TRBV19
D gene: TRBD1
J gene: TRBJ2-7

CDR3 protein: CASSPHPGDRGVEQYF
CDR3 DNA: TGTGCCAGCAGCCCCCACCCGGGGGACAGGGGGGTCGAGCAGTACTTC
clone size: NA
V gene: TRBV7-2
D gene: TRBD1
J gene: TRBJ2-7

CDR3 protein: CASSFGRGYGYTF
CDR3 DNA: TGTGCCAGCAGTTTCGGCAGGGGTTACGGCTACACCTTC
clone size: NA
V gene: TRBV12-3/TRBV12-4
D gene: NA
J gene: TRBJ1-2

CDR3 protein: CASSLSRGDTQYF
CDR3 DNA: TGTGCCAGCAGCTTATCCAGGGGAGATACGCAGTATTTT
clone size: NA
V gene: TRBV7-2
D gene: NA
J gene: TRBJ2-3

CDR3 protein: CASRLGVDTGELFF
CDR3 DNA: TGTGCCAGCAGGCTCGGGGTGGACACCGGGGAGCTGTTTTTT
clone size: few
V gene: TRBV7-2
D gene: NA
J gene: TRBJ2-2

CDR3 protein: CASSYRRTGATEAFF
CDR3 DNA: TGTGCCAGCAGTTACAGGAGGACAGGCGCCACTGAAGCTTTCTTT
clone size: NA
V gene: TRBV6-2/TRBV6-3
D gene: TRBD1
J gene: TRBJ1-1

CDR3 protein: CASSSQGAGETQYF
CDR3 DNA: TGTGCCAGCAGCTCTCAGGGGGCCGGGGAGACCCAGTACTTC
clone size: NA
V gene: TRBV9
D gene: TRBD1
J gene: TRBJ2-5

CDR3 protein: CASSKLAGAYNEQFF
CDR3 DNA: TGTGCTAGCAGCAAGCTAGCGGGGGCCTACAATGAGCAGTTCTTC
clone size: NA
V gene: TRBV7-7
D gene: TRBD2
J gene: TRBJ2-1

CDR3 protein: CASSPGQGATGELFF
CDR3 DNA: TGTGCCAGCAGCCCGGGACAGGGGGCCACCGGGGAGCTGTTTTTT
clone size: NA
V gene: TRBV5-6
D gene: TRBD1
J gene: TRBJ2-2

CDR3 protein: CASSYRNLGLAGQFF
CDR3 DNA: TGTGCCAGCAGTTACCGAAACTTGGGACTAGCGGGGCAGTTCTTC
clone size: NA
V gene: TRBV6-5
D gene: TRBD2
J gene: TRBJ2-1

CDR3 protein: CASSFRQGRDTQYF
CDR3 DNA: TGTGCCAGCAGCTTCCGACAGGGGAGGGATACGCAGTATTTT
clone size: NA
V gene: TRBV9
D gene: TRBD1
J gene: TRBJ2-3

CDR3 protein: CASSLGSRGGGKETQYF
CDR3 DNA: TGTGCCAGCAGCTTAGGATCCCGAGGCGGGGGGAAAGAGACCCAGTACTTC
clone size: NA
V gene: TRBV7-2
D gene: TRBD2
J gene: TRBJ2-5

CDR3 protein: CASSRGTGGNPAPDTQYF
CDR3 DNA: TGTGCCAGCAGCCGAGGGACAGGGGGAAATCCGGCGCCAGATACGCAGTATTTT
clone size: NA
V gene: TRBV4-2
D gene: TRBD1
J gene: TRBJ2-3

CDR3 protein: CASSVTERSYNEQFF
CDR3 DNA: TGTGCCAGCAGCGTCACCGAGCGCTCCTACAATGAGCAGTTCTTC
clone size: once
V gene: TRBV9
D gene: NA
J gene: TRBJ2-1